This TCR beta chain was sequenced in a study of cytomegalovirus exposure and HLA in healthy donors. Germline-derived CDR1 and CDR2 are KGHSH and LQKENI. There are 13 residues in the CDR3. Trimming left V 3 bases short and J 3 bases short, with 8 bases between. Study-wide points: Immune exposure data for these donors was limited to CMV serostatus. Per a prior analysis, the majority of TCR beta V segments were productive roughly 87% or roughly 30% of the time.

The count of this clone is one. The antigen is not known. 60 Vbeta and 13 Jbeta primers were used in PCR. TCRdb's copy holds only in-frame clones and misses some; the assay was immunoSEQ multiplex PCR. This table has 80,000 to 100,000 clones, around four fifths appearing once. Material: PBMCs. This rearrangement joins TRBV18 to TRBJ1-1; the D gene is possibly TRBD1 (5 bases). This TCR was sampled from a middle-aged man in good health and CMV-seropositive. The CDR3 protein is CASSPGLDTEAFF. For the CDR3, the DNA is TGTGCCAGCTCACCGGGACTAGACACTGAAGCTTTCTTT.